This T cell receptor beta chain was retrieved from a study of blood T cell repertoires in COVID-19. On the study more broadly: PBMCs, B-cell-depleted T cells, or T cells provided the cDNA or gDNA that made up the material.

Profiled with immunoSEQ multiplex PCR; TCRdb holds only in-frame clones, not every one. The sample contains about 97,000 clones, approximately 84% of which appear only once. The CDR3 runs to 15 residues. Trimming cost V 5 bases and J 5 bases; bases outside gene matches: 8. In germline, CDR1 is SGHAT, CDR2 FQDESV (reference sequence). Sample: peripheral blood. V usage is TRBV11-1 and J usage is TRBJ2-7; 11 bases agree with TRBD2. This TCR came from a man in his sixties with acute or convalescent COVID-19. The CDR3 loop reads CASSARTSGSDEQYF. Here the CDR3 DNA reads TGTGCCAGCAGCGCCAGGACTAGCGGGTCCGACGAGCAGTACTTC.